The 23 T cell receptor beta chains in this list originate from one sample, sequenced in a study of identical twins. Each CDR3 protein gets one entry after TCRdb re-called the 5' RACE reads with MiXCR. The sample contains about 490,000 distinct CDR3 sequences, 12% to 15% of which appear only once. This sample also belongs to another study, concerning yellow fever vaccine responses in identical twins.

Sequencing was carried out using CD4+ T cells sorted from blood. The receptors come from a woman aged 18-29 years in good health.

This clonotype was picked up a small number of times. This sequence joins TRBV3-1 and TRBJ2-1; 9 positions agree with TRBD1. The CDR3 contains 16 residues. The V gene end was trimmed by 3 bases and the J gene end by 4 bases; junction bases not matched to a gene: 7. Germline V gene lookup returns CDR1 LGHDT and CDR2 YNNKEL (reference sequence). CDR3 in amino acids: CASSHTGTGYYNEQFF. The CDR3 DNA reads TGTGCCAGCAGCCACACCGGGACAGGGTATTACAATGAGCAGTTCTTC.

This chain joins TRBV5-6 and TRBJ2-1; 8 positions match TRBD2. V shed 2 bases, J shed 4 bases, and the junction held 8 bases outside the gene matches. This CDR3 comprises 16 residues. Germline values: CDR1 SGHDT, CDR2 YYEEEE. CDR3 amino acids: CASSFYGSGVYNEQFF. The CDR3 nucleotides read TGTGCCAGCAGCTTTTATGGTAGCGGGGTTTACAATGAGCAGTTCTTC.

This clonotype has ten or more counts. The V call is TRBV12-3 or TRBV12-4, the J call TRBJ2-1, with TRBD2 matching 9 bases. The CDR3 is made up of 15 amino acids. The ends lost 1 base at V and 6 bases at J; junction bases unmatched: 4. The CDR3 DNA is TGTGCCAGCAGTTTAGATCCTAGCGGGGCCAATGAGCAGTTCTTC. This sequence encodes CASSLDPSGANEQFF.

This clonotype was picked up a small number of times. The rearrangement joins TRBV6-5 to TRBJ2-7; 7 nucleotides agree with TRBD1. J was trimmed by 1 base and V by 0 bases; bases with no gene match: 3. Germline-derived CDR1 and CDR2 are MNHEY and SVGAGI. The CDR3 spans 15 residues. CDR3 region: CASSYSAGGSYEQYV. DNA for the CDR3: TGTGCCAGCAGTTACTCAGCAGGGGGTTCCTACGAGCAGTACGTC.

This clonotype came up once. At one end the junction does not follow the germline gene, possibly because of a read error. The rearrangement joins TRBV6-6 to TRBJ1-4, with D possibly being TRBD1 (5 bases). Germline CDR1 reads MNHNY; CDR2 reads SVGAGI (reference sequence). The CDR3 consists of 13 residues. CDR3 amino acids: CSSSYSDSEKLFF. CDR3 DNA: TGTTCCAGCAGTTACTCAGACAGCGAAAAACTGTTTTTT.

The genes are TRBV11-3 and TRBJ2-3; the D gene could be TRBD1 or TRBD2 (5 bases each). CDR1 SGHNT and CDR2 YENEEA come from the germline V gene. This CDR3 is 14 amino acids long. V lost 5 bases and J 0 bases, leaving 9 bases between the germline ends. CDR3 sequence (DNA): TGTGCCAGCAGCAAAAGGGACAGCACAGATACGCAGTATTTT. It encodes CASSKRDSTDTQYF. Looking up the rest from reference TRBV11-3 and TRBJ2-3 gives the full variable domain: EAGVVQSPRYKIIEKKQPVAFWCNPISGHNTLYWYLQNLGQGPELLIRYENEEAVDDSQLPKDRFSAERLKGVDSTLKIQPAELGDSAVYLCASSKRDSTDTQYFGPGTRLTVL.

The chain carries TRBV5-1 and TRBJ2-1; 12 nucleotides align to TRBD2. The J segment lost 2 bases and the V segment lost 0 bases, leaving 0 bases of the junction unmatched. CDR1 SGHRS and CDR2 YFSETQ come from the germline V gene. The CDR3 has 16 residues. Here the CDR3 DNA reads TGCGCCAGCAGCTTGGGGACTAGCGGGACCTACAATGAGCAGTTCTTC. Translation gives CASSLGTSGTYNEQFF. Full variable domain (missing parts from reference TRBV5-1 and TRBJ2-1): KAGVTQTPRYLIKTRGQQVTLSCSPISGHRSVSWYQQTPGQGLQFLFEYFSETQRNKGNFPGRFSGRQFSNSRSEMNVSTLELGDSALYLCASSLGTSGTYNEQFFGPGTRLTVL.

This clonotype was seen a few times. CDR3 nucleotide sequence: TGTGCCAGCAGCCAAGATCTGGATGCCTACTACGAGCAGTACGTC. Protein sequence: CASSQDLDAYYEQYV. The chain links TRBV4-2 to TRBJ2-7, with unresolved D. V was trimmed by 0 bases and J by 3 bases, leaving 12 bases between them. Germline V lookup: CDR1 LGHNA, CDR2 YNFKEQ. This CDR3 contains 15 residues.

This rearrangement joins TRBV25-1 to TRBJ2-3; 8 nucleotides line up with TRBD1. Per germline, CDR1 MGHDK and CDR2 SYGVNS. The CDR3 runs 16 residues. V was clipped by 2 bases and J by 0 bases; unmatched bases: 4. CDR3 loop: CASSERGDRSTDTQYF. CDR3 nucleotide sequence: TGTGCCAGCAGTGAACGAGGGGACAGGAGCACAGATACGCAGTATTTT.

This clonotype was observed a few times. The chain joins TRBV20-1 to TRBJ2-2; possibly TRBD2 for D (5 bases). The CDR3 is made up of 15 amino acids. V was clipped by 3 bases and J by 7 bases, with 18 bases between them. Germline CDR1 and CDR2: DFQATT and SNEGSKA (reference sequence). The CDR3 protein is CSASGRTPLGGELFF. CDR3 in DNA: TGCAGTGCTAGCGGCAGGACTCCTCTGGGCGGGGAGCTGTTTTTT.

This clonotype has just a few counts. V is TRBV15 and J is TRBJ2-3; 9 bases match TRBD2. V lost 1 base to trimming and J lost 2 bases; unmatched junction nucleotides: 7. The CDR3 runs 17 residues. From germline, CDR1 is LNHNV and CDR2 YYDKDF (reference sequence). This CDR3 reads CATSRGAGLAITDTQYF. The CDR3 DNA follows: TGTGCCACCAGCAGAGGGGCCGGACTAGCGATCACAGATACGCAGTATTTT.

The chain has TRBV7-3 and TRBJ1-1; D possibly corresponds to TRBD1 (5 bases). Deletions cut 1 base from V and 5 bases from J, with 11 bases between. The CDR3 length is 14 residues. Germline CDR1 and CDR2: SGHTA and FQGTGA. This CDR3 is CASSLRGGTTEAFF. CDR3 nucleotides: TGTGCCAGCAGCTTAAGGGGCGGAACGACTGAAGCTTTCTTT.

This sequence joins TRBV7-9 and TRBJ1-5; D unclear. Germline-derived CDR1 and CDR2 are SEHNR and FQNEAQ (reference sequence). The CDR3 runs 13 residues. The V gene lost 5 bases and the J gene lost 0 bases, with 5 bases spanning the gap. CDR3 region: CASSVNSNQPQHF. The CDR3 DNA follows: TGTGCCAGCAGCGTGAATAGCAATCAGCCCCAGCATTTT.

The V gene is TRBV29-1, the J gene TRBJ2-7; 13 bases are shared with TRBD2. The length of the CDR3 is 16 residues. The V gene end was trimmed by 8 bases and the J gene end by 0 bases; junction bases not matched to a gene: 10. Per germline, CDR1 SQVTM and CDR2 ANQGSEA. In DNA form, the CDR3 reads TGCAGCACCCAGGTGGGACTAGCGGGATCCTCCTACGAGCAGTACTTC. Translated, it gives CSTQVGLAGSSYEQYF.

A few counts support this clonotype. This chain uses TRBV5-6 with TRBJ2-1; D unresolved. This CDR3 has 17 amino acids. The V and J ends lost 1 base and 0 bases respectively, with 14 bases between them. Per the germline V gene, CDR1 is SGHDT and CDR2 is YYEEEE. CDR3 protein: CASSLFSGPSSYNEQFF. The CDR3 nucleotides read TGTGCCAGCAGCTTGTTTTCGGGCCCCAGCTCCTACAATGAGCAGTTCTTC.

This clonotype was counted only a few times. The rearrangement uses TRBV3-1 and TRBJ2-3; D may correspond to TRBD1 or TRBD2 (5 bases each). The CDR3 contains 18 residues. V shed 0 bases and J shed 7 bases, with 23 bases lying between them. Looked up from germline, CDR1 is LGHDT and CDR2 is YNNKEL (reference sequence). The CDR3 loop is CASSQERLSGTGTNTQYF. The DNA for the CDR3 is TGTGCCAGCAGCCAAGAAAGGCTATCCGGGACCGGAACAAATACGCAGTATTTT.

This clonotype was recorded at least ten times. The rearrangement links TRBV5-5 to TRBJ1-5; D might be TRBD1 (5 bases). In germline, CDR1 is SGHKS, CDR2 YYEKEE (reference sequence). V was trimmed by 2 bases and J by 2 bases, leaving 11 bases between them. This CDR3 is built from 15 residues. CDR3 coding DNA: TGTGCCAGCAGCTTAAGGGACCAGGGCAATCAGCCCCAGCATTTT. Its translation: CASSLRDQGNQPQHF.

The V gene is TRBV5-1, the J gene TRBJ2-1; a weak D match, TRBD2 (6 bases). The V gene lost 0 bases and the J gene lost 9 bases, with 7 bases spanning the gap. This CDR3 region has 12 residues. Germline assignment: CDR1 SGHRS and CDR2 YFSETQ. CDR3 nucleotide sequence: TGCGCCAGCAGCTTGGACGGGGGTGAGCAGTTCTTC. It encodes CASSLDGGEQFF.

In this sample, this clonotype turned up a few times. The chain combines TRBV20-1 with TRBJ1-2; a possible D gene is TRBD1 (6 bases). This CDR3 region has 15 residues. In germline, CDR1 is DFQATT, CDR2 SNEGSKA (reference sequence). Trimming took 0 bases from V and 4 from J, leaving 15 bases between them. Written as DNA, the CDR3 is TGCAGTGCTAGAGATTTTGCAGGGGACCTCTATGGCTACACCTTC. It translates to CSARDFAGDLYGYTF.

The CDR3 DNA is TGTGCCAGCAGCCTACAGGGAGCGGCGCTGAGAAGCTCCTACAATGAGCAGTTCTTC. Translating it yields CASSLQGAALRSSYNEQFF. The chain links TRBV11-1 to TRBJ2-1; TRBD1 is a possible D gene (6 bases). The CDR3 totals 19 residues. V lost 5 bases and J lost 0, with 23 bases in between. CDR1 and CDR2 (germline): SGHAT, FQDESV (reference sequence).

The rearrangement joins TRBV12-3 or TRBV12-4 to TRBJ2-4; D not certain. V lost 3 bases and J lost 4, with 19 bases in between. CDR3 length: 17 amino acids. CDR3 DNA: TGTGCCAGCAGTTTCGGGCGGAACTACCGGGCGAAAAACATTCAGTACTTC. It encodes CASSFGRNYRAKNIQYF.

CDR3 in DNA: TGTGCCATCAGCCCGGGACTAGCGGGACCCGAGCAGTACTTC. Residues: CAISPGLAGPEQYF. V gene TRBV10-3 combines with J gene TRBJ2-7; TRBD2 matches 13 bases. This CDR3 region has 14 residues. CDR1 and CDR2 from the germline V gene are ENHRY and SYGVKD. Germline trimming cut 6 bases from V and 6 bases from J; bases unmatched to any gene: 5.

The sample holds a few counts of this clonotype. The V call is TRBV5-6, the J call TRBJ2-1; D not resolved. CDR1 is SGHDT and CDR2 is YYEEEE in the germline V gene. V was shortened by 4 bases and J by 4 bases, with 21 bases between the two germline ends. The CDR3 loop spans 17 amino acids. CDR3 sequence (DNA): TGTGCCAGCAGCCTCCTAGTAGTCACTGGGATATACAATGAGCAGTTCTTC. Amino acid sequence: CASSLLVVTGIYNEQFF. The variable domain in full, completed from reference TRBV5-6 and TRBJ2-1, reads DAGVTQSPTHLIKTRGQQVTLRCSPKSGHDTVSWYQQALGQGPQFIFQYYEEEERQRGNFPDRFSGHQFPNYSSELNVNALLLGDSALYLCASSLLVVTGIYNEQFFGPGTRLTVL.